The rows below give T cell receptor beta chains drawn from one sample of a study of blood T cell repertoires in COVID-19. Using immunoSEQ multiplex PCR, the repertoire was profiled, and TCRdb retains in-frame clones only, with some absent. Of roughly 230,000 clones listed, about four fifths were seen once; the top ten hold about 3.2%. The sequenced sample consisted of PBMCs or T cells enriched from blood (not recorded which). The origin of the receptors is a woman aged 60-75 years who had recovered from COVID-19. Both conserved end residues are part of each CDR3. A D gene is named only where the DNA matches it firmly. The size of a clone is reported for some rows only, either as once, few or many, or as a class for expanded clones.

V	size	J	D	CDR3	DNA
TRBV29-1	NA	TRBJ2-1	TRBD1	CSVADRGEYNEQFF	TGCAGCGTTGCGGACAGGGGGGAGTACAATGAGCAGTTCTTC
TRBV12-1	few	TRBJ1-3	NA	CASSFADNSGNTIYF	TGTGCCAGCAGCTTTGCCGACAACTCTGGAAACACCATATATTTT
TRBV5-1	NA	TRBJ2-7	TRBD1	CASSPGTGSVSEQYF	TGCGCCAGCAGCCCCGGGACAGGGTCAGTGAGCGAGCAGTACTTC
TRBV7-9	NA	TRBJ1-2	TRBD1	CASSLGGQGHGYTF	TGTGCCAGCAGCTTAGGGGGACAGGGGCACGGCTACACCTTC
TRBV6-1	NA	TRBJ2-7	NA	CASSEDSRSYEQYF	TGTGCCAGCAGTGAAGACAGCCGCTCCTACGAGCAGTACTTC
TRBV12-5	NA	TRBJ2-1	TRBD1	CASGLHRGEQFF	TGTGCTAGTGGTTTGCACAGGGGTGAGCAGTTCTTC
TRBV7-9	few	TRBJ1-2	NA	CASSLGINYGYTF	TGTGCCAGCAGCCTCGGGATAAACTATGGCTACACCTTC
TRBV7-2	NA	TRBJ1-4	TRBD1	CASSSTGRHEKLFF	TGTGCCAGCAGCTCGACAGGGAGGCATGAAAAACTGTTTTTT
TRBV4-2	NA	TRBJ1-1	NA	CASTITENTEAFF	TGTGCCAGCACCATTACAGAGAACACTGAAGCTTTCTTT
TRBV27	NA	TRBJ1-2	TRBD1	CASSLAGQGNGYTF	TGTGCCAGCTCCTTAGCCGGACAGGGGAATGGCTACACCTTC
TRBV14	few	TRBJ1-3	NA	CASSHFGGGSGNTIYF	TGTGCCAGCAGCCATTTTGGGGGAGGCTCTGGAAACACCATATATTTT